Detailed here is one T cell receptor beta chain. Here immunoSEQ multiplex PCR was the method, and the copy in TCRdb shows in-frame clones only, minus some. The repertoire holds 100,000 or so clones, 91% seen once, with 0.92% in the top ten. The sample comes from a study of control samples from healthy donors and cancer patients. V was trimmed by 4 bases and J by 2 bases, leaving 13 bases between them. There are 15 residues in the CDR3. Germline CDR1 is SGHNT and CDR2 is YYREEE (reference sequence). The sample was blood. This sequence was found in a woman aged 25 to 39 in good health. The rearrangement links TRBV5-4 to TRBJ2-4; tentative D call: TRBD1 (6 bases). The CDR3 sequence is CASSPEQGPKNIQYF. For the CDR3, the DNA is TGTGCCAGCAGCCCGGAACAGGGCCCCAAAAACATTCAGTACTTC. Looking up the rest from reference TRBV5-4 and TRBJ2-4 gives the full variable domain: ETGVTQSPTHLIKTRGQQVTLRCSSQSGHNTVSWYQQALGQGPQFIFQYYREEENGRGNFPPRFSGLQFPNYSSELNVNALELDDSALYLCASSPEQGPKNIQYFGAGTRLSVL.